This T cell receptor beta chain derives from a study of blood T cells in healthy people across ages. Study as a whole: T cells yielded about one barcoded beta molecule per two cells through template switching.

The authors isolated at least 7 million PBMCs per sample. Sample-barcoded 5' priming and a J-beta primer mix drove a second PCR of 7 to 11 cycles. TCRdb ran MiXCR on the 5' RACE reads and lists one entry per CDR3 protein. In the table there are under 850,000 distinct CDR3 sequences, 35% to 40% of which are singletons. CDR3 length equals 12 residues. Note on this clonotype: The junction shows a germline mismatch at one end, possibly a read error.

The sequencing input was blood. V usage is TRBV12-3 or TRBV12-4 and J usage is TRBJ2-7; 7 bases are a match to TRBD2. Judging by the DNA end, TRBJ2-5 fits better; the J call may be wrong. This clonotype was obtained from a man between 18 and 29 years old in good health. CDR3 loop: CASSLAEATQYF. The DNA of the CDR3 is TGTGCCAGCAGTCTAGCGGAGGCGACCCAGTACTTC.